This T cell receptor (beta chain) comes out of a study of T-cell reconstitution after alpha-beta-depleted transplantation in children. Whole-study results and caveats: The authors attributed T-cell counts and diversity one year after transplant mostly to newly produced T cells. Certain patients had high TCRbeta diversity at day 60, and it came from recipient T cells and thymic progenitors that survived.

For TCRbeta, the library was prepared with unique molecular identifiers. TCRdb used MiXCR to reprocess the PCR reads, holding one entry per CDR3 protein. The sample yields 250,000 to 400,000 distinct CDR3 sequences, over 20% seen once. This clonotype showed up just a few times. Its matching antigen is unknown. The input for sequencing was PBMCs, mostly from graft donor cells, taken 180 days after TCRalphabeta/CD19-depleted stem cell transplant. This sequence was found in a male patient between 5 and 17 years old who had a stem cell transplant for acute lymphoblastic leukemia, so the T cells may come from the graft donor.

The CDR3 sequence: CASSSEVNAGELFF. The CDR3 DNA reads as TGTGCCAGCAGCTCGGAGGTTAACGCCGGGGAGCTGTTTTTT. This sequence joins TRBV7-9 and TRBJ2-2, with a possible D match to TRBD2 (5 bases). The CDR3 has 14 residues. Between the trimmed V and J ends, which lost 4 bases and 6 bases, there was a span of 12 bases. The germline V gene has CDR1 SEHNR and CDR2 FQNEAQ (reference sequence).